This T cell receptor (beta chain) was sequenced during a study of regulatory T cells in long-lasting Graves disease. Overall study context: For under 3 months, newly diagnosed Graves' patients had been taking antithyroid drugs.

Time point in this sample: newly diagnosed GD, antithyroid drugs for less than 3 months. There was RNA extracted from PBMCs, and the TCR library was made from it. This clonotype has ten or more counts. The CDR3 has 13 amino acids. Deletions cut 1 base from V and 3 bases from J, with 7 bases between. The germline CDR1 and CDR2 sequences are DFQATT and SNEGSKA (reference sequence). Arm-PCR of CDR3 regions and iRepertoire HTBI primers were the basis on which TCR beta libraries were built. Via MiXCR, TCRdb re-called the multiplex PCR reads, giving one row per CDR3 protein. The table lists roughly 500,000 distinct CDR3 sequences, roughly 14% of them singletons. These data were likewise used in another study, on T cells in Graves' hyperthyroidism and ophthalmopathy.

The chain links TRBV20-1 to TRBJ1-5; maybe TRBD1 (6 bases). This clonotype originated in a man aged 25-45 years with Graves disease. The sample in question was peripheral blood mononuclear cells (PBMCs), obtained at new diagnosis, from a patient treated with antithyroid drugs. The CDR3 spells CSARGTVNQPQHF. CDR3 nucleotide sequence: TGCAGTGCTAGAGGGACAGTCAATCAGCCCCAGCATTTT.